This T cell receptor beta chain is from a study of blood T cells in healthy people across ages. Findings of the study overall: Aged donors had fewer naive CD4+ cells and lower diversity than long-lived donors.

A J-beta primer mix and a sample-barcoded 5' primer were used in a second PCR of roughly 7 to 12 cycles. TCRdb ran MiXCR on the 5' RACE reads and lists one entry per CDR3 protein. The sample lists roughly 1,800,000 distinct CDR3 sequences, roughly 52% seen once, with around 2.1% in the top ten. V lost 2 bases and J lost 3, with 21 bases in between. Looked up from germline, CDR1 is MNHEY and CDR2 is SVGAGI. CDR3 length: 18 amino acids. On this clonotype: What it recognizes is unknown.

The sequence was collected from a woman between 40 and 55 years old in good health. The sequenced sample was blood. The chain links TRBV6-5 to TRBJ2-3; D unresolved. The CDR3 DNA reads TGTGCCAGCAGTTACACAAGAATCCTAGGGCCACGTACAGATACGCAGTATTTT. This translates into CASSYTRILGPRTDTQYF.